The 3 T cell receptor beta chains below were found in one sample sequenced in a study of blood T cell repertoires in COVID-19. The repertoire was sequenced with immunoSEQ multiplex PCR; TCRdb's copy has only in-frame clones and lacks some. The sample contains around 140,000 clones, around nine tenths of which appear only once. Sequencing was carried out using peripheral blood. The receptors here all came from a woman aged 45-65 years with active or convalescent COVID-19.

This clone came up once. The chain uses TRBV19 and TRBJ1-3; possible D gene TRBD1, 5 bases. In germline, CDR1 is LNHDA, CDR2 SQIVND (reference sequence). Trimming cost V 3 bases and J 2 bases, with 11 bases left between them. This CDR3 is built from 15 residues. The CDR3 DNA reads as TGTGCCAGTAGTATCATCGGGGGTACTGGAAACACCATATATTTT. Protein sequence: CASSIIGGTGNTIYF.

The V and J genes are TRBV5-1 and TRBJ1-5; 7 nucleotides match TRBD1. Germline lookup yields CDR1 SGHRS and CDR2 YFSETQ. This CDR3 spans 16 amino acids. Trimming removed 9 bases from V and 1 base from J; junction bases left unmatched: 13. The CDR3 DNA sequence: TGCGCCACCAAACTTGGGGTCAGGGGGAGCAATCAGCCCCAGCATTTT. This gives the protein CATKLGVRGSNQPQHF.

A word on this clone: Other DNA variants within this sample encode the same CDR3. This sequence joins TRBV5-1 and TRBJ1-3; perhaps TRBD1 as D (5 bases). The CDR3 consists of 16 residues. Trimming shortened V by 0 bases and J by 0 bases, and 10 bases separated the two germline ends. Looked up from germline, CDR1 is SGHRS and CDR2 is YFSETQ. The CDR3 DNA reads as TGCGCCAGCAGCTTGGGCGGGACGGGCTCTGGAAACACCATATATTTT. Residues: CASSLGGTGSGNTIYF.